This T cell receptor (beta chain) emerged from a study of T cells after yellow fever vaccination. Per the germline V gene, CDR1 is DFQATT and CDR2 is SNEGSKA (reference sequence). V was cut by 3 bases and J by 0 bases, with 6 bases left in between. The length of the CDR3 is 13 residues. TCRdb re-called the 5' RACE reads with MiXCR, one entry per CDR3 protein. There are 300,000 or so distinct CDR3 sequences in the sample; 10% to 15% occur only once, and less than 0.55% lies in the top ten. This clonotype has more than one count but fewer than ten. The chain carries TRBV20-1 and TRBJ2-1; D ambiguous. This receptor was obtained from a man aged 30-40 years who received the YFV17D yellow fever vaccine. The material sequenced was CD4+ T cells sorted from PBMCs, taken 45 days after the yellow fever booster vaccination. As DNA, the CDR3 is TGCAGTGCTAGCCCTCCCTCCTACAATGAGCAGTTCTTC. It specifies CSASPPSYNEQFF.